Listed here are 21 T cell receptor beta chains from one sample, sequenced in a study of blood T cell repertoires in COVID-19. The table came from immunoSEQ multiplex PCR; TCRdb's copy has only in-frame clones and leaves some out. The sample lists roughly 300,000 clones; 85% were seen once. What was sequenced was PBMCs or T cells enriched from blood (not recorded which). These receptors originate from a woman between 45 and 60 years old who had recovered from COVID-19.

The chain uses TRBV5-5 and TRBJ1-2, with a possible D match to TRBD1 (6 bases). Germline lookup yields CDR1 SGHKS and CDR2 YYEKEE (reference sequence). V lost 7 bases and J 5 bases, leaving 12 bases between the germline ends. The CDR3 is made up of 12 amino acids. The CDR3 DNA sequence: TGTGCCAGCGGGCAGGGGTGGTATGGCTACACCTTC. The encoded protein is CASGQGWYGYTF.

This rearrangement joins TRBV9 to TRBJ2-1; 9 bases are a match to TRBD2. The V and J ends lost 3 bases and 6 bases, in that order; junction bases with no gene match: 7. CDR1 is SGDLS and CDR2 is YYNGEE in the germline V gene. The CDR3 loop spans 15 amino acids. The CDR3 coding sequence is TGTGCCAGCAGCGCGGCGGGAGGGCCGATCAATGAGCAGTTCTTC. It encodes CASSAAGGPINEQFF.

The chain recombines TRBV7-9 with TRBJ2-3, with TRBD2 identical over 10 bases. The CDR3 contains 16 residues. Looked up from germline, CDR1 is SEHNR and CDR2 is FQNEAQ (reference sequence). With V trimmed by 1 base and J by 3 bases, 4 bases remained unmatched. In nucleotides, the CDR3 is TGTGCCAGCAGCTTAGGTAGCGGGGGGCCGACAGATACGCAGTATTTT. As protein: CASSLGSGGPTDTQYF.

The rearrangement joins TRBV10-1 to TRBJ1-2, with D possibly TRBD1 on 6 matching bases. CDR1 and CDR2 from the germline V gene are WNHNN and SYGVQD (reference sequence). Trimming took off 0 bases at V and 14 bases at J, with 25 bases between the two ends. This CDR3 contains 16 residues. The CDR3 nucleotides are TGCGCCAGCAGTGAGTCCGGAATACAGGGCGACCGAGTAATGACCTTC. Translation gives CASSESGIQGDRVMTF.

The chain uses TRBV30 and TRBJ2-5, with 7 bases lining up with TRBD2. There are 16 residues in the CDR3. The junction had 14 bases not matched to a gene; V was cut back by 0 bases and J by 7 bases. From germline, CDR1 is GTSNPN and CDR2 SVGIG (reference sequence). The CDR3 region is CAWSVVGEGPLWTQYF. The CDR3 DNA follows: TGTGCCTGGAGTGTTGTGGGGGAGGGGCCTCTCTGGACCCAGTACTTC.

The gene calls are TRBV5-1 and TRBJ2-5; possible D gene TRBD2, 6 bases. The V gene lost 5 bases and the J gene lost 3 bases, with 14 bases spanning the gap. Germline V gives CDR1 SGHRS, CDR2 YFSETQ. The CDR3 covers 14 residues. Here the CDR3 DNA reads TGCGCCAGCAGGCACCCCGGGGGAGAAGAGACCCAGTACTTC. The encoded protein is CASRHPGGEETQYF.

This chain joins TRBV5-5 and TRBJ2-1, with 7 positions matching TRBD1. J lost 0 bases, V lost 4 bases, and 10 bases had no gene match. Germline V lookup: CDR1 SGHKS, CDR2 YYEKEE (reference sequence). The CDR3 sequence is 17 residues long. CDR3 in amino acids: CASSIRSTGSSYNEQFF. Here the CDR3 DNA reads TGTGCCAGCAGCATACGTTCGACAGGGAGCTCCTACAATGAGCAGTTCTTC.

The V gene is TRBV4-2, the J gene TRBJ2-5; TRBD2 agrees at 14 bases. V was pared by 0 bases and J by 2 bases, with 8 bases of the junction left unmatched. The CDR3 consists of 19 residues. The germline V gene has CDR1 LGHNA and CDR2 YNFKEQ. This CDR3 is CASSQDQRWTSGGQETQYF. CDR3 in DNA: TGTGCCAGCAGCCAAGATCAAAGGTGGACTAGCGGGGGGCAAGAGACCCAGTACTTC.

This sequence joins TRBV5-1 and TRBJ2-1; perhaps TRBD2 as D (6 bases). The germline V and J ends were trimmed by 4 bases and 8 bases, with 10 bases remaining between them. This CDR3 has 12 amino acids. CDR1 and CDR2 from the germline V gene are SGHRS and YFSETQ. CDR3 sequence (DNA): TGCGCCAGCAGCCCCCCGGGGGATGAGCAGTTCTTC. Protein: CASSPPGDEQFF.

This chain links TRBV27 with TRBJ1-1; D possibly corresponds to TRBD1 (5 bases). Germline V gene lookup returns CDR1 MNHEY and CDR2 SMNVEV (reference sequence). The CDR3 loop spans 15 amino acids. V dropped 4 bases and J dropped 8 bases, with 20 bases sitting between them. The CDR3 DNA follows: TGTGCCAGCAGTTATTACTCCCTCGGGACTGGAGAAGCTTTCTTT. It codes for CASSYYSLGTGEAFF.

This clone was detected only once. This chain's CDR3 is CASSLFSISSQGAYEQYF. CDR3 in DNA: TGTGCCAGCAGTTTATTTTCGATATCGTCACAGGGGGCTTACGAGCAGTACTTC. V usage is TRBV27 and J usage is TRBJ2-7; 9 positions match TRBD1. CDR3 size: 18 residues. The junction had 14 bases not matched to a gene; V was cut back by 1 base and J by 4 bases. CDR1 MNHEY and CDR2 SMNVEV come from the germline V gene (reference sequence).

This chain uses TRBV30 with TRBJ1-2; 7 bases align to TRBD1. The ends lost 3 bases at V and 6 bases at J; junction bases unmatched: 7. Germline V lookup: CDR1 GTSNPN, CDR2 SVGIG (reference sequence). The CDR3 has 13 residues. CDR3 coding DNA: TGTGCCTGGAGACAGGGGAAGGCCGATGGCTACACCTTC. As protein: CAWRQGKADGYTF.

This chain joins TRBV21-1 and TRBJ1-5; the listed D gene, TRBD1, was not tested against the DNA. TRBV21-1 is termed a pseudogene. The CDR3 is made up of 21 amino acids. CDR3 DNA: TGTGCCAGCAGCAAATGGGCCCCCCGGGACAGGGTATTTGGCGACAATCAGCCCCAGCATTTT. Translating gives CASSKWAPRDRVFGDNQPQHF.

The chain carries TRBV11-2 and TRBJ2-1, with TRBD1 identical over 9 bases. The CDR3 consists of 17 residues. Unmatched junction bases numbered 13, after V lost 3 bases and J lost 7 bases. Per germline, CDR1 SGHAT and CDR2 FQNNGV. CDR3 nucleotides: TGTGCCAGCAGCTTGGATACTCGGGACAGGGTAAGAAATGAGCAGTTCTTC. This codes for CASSLDTRDRVRNEQFF.

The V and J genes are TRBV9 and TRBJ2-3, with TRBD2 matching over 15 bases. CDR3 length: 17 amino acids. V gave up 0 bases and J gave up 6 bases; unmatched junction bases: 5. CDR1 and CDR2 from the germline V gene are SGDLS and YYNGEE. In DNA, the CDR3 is TGTGCCAGCAGCGTAGGGACTAGCGGGAGGGCCGGGGATACGCAGTATTTT. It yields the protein CASSVGTSGRAGDTQYF.

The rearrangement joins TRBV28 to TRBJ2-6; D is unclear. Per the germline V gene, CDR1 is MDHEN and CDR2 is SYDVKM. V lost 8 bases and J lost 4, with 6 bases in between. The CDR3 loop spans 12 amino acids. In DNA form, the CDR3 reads TGTGCCAGCTTGTCGGGGGCCAACGTCCTGACTTTC. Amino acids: CASLSGANVLTF.

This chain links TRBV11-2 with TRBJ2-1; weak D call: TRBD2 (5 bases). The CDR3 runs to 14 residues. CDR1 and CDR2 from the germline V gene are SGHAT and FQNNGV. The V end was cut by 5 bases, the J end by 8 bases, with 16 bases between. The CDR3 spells CASSPRAPGDEQFF. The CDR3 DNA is TGTGCCAGCAGCCCCCGAGCCCCCGGGGATGAGCAGTTCTTC. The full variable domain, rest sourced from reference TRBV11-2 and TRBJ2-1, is EAGVAQSPRYKIIEKRQSVAFWCNPISGHATLYWYQQILGQGPKLLIQFQNNGVVDDSQLPKDRFSAERLKGVDSTLKIQPAKLEDSAVYLCASSPRAPGDEQFFGPGTRLTVL.

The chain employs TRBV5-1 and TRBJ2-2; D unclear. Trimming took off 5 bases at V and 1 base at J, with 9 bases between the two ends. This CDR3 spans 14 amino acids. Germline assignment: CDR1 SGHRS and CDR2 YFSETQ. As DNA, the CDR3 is TGCGCCAGCAGTCTTTCGGGGAACACCGGGGAGCTGTTTTTT. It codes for CASSLSGNTGELFF.

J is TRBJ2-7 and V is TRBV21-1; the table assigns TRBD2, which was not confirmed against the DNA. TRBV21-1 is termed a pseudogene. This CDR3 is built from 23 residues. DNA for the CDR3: TGTGCCAGCAGCAAAAAGTCCAGACGGATTATAGAAGCGGGAATTTTTTTGGGGCACGAGCAGTACTTC. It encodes CASSKKSRRIIEAGIFLGHEQYF.

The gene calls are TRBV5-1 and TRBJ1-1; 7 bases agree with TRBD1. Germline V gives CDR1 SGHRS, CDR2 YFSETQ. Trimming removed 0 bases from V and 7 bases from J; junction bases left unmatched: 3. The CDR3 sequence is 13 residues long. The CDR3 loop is CASSLGDSGEAFF. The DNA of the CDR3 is TGCGCCAGCAGCTTGGGGGACAGTGGTGAAGCTTTCTTT. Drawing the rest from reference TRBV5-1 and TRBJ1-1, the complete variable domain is KAGVTQTPRYLIKTRGQQVTLSCSPISGHRSVSWYQQTPGQGLQFLFEYFSETQRNKGNFPGRFSGRQFSNSRSEMNVSTLELGDSALYLCASSLGDSGEAFFGQGTRLTVV.

DNA for the CDR3: TGTGCCAGTGACAGCCCATGGACCGGAAACACCATATATTTT. This gives the protein CASDSPWTGNTIYF. The chain has TRBV28 and TRBJ1-3; D is perhaps TRBD1 (5 bases). CDR3 size: 14 residues. The germline V gene encodes CDR1 MDHEN and CDR2 SYDVKM. The ends were cut back, 9 bases at V and 4 bases at J, with 16 bases in the middle.